The 31 T cell receptor beta chains presented below share a single source sample, sequenced in a study of OX40 agonist ivuxolimab in advanced cancers. TCRdb's table, derived via immunoSEQ multiplex PCR, lists solely in-frame clones and lacks some. The sample holds tens of thousands of clones, about nine tenths seen once. Sequenced here: CD4+ or CD8+ T cells sorted from blood, sampled in a trial of the OX40 agonist ivuxolimab. The receptors originated from an adult with an advanced solid tumor such as melanoma, head and neck, liver or kidney cancer.

The chain joins TRBV20-1 to TRBJ1-2; D is uncertain. CDR1 and CDR2 (germline): DFQATT, SNEGSKA (reference sequence). The V and J ends lost 0 bases and 5 bases respectively, with 4 bases between them. CDR3 length: 11 amino acids. This chain's CDR3 is CSARDAYGYTF. CDR3 in DNA: TGCAGTGCTAGAGACGCTTATGGCTACACCTTC.

The chain couples TRBV28 to TRBJ2-3; no definite D call. Trimming left V 4 bases short and J 0 bases short, with 5 bases between. Germline V gives CDR1 MDHEN, CDR2 SYDVKM. This CDR3 region has 13 residues. CDR3 nucleotides: TGTGCCAGCAGTTACGTTAGCACAGATACGCAGTATTTT. It is translated as CASSYVSTDTQYF. Supplemented by reference TRBV28 and TRBJ2-3, the full variable domain reads DVKVTQSSRYLVKRTGEKVFLECVQDMDHENMFWYRQDPGLGLRLIYFSYDVKMKEKGDIPEGYSVSREKKERFSLILESASTNQTSMYLCASSYVSTDTQYFGPGTRLTVL.

In regard to this clone: Sequence at one end of the junction differs from germline and may be a read error. This chain links TRBV10-3 with TRBJ1-4; TRBD1 might be the D (6 bases). Per the germline V gene, CDR1 is ENHRY and CDR2 is SYGVKD. The CDR3 runs to 12 residues. The CDR3 coding sequence is TGTGGCGTTGTGGGGGCAGCAAGAAAAACTGTTTTT. It yields the protein CGVVGAARKTVF.

The chain combines TRBV6-5 with TRBJ2-5; 8 nucleotides match TRBD2. The CDR3 is 14 amino acids. V shed 2 bases, J shed 5 bases, and the junction held 4 bases outside the gene matches. CDR1 and CDR2 from the germline V gene are MNHEY and SVGAGI. CDR3 residues: CASSYREGGETQYF. CDR3 bases: TGTGCCAGCAGTTACCGGGAGGGGGGGGAGACCCAGTACTTC.

Written as DNA, the CDR3 is TGTGCCAGCTCACCAGGGGGGAAGTCCTACAATGAGCAGTTCTTC. It translates to CASSPGGKSYNEQFF. The J gene is TRBJ2-1, the V gene TRBV18; possible D gene TRBD2, 6 bases. This CDR3 spans 15 amino acids. V lost 2 bases to trimming and J lost 1 base, with 9 bases between them. CDR1 KGHSH and CDR2 LQKENI come from the germline V gene.

This clone was recorded a few times. The V and J genes are TRBV5-5 and TRBJ2-4; TRBD2 agrees at 9 bases. This CDR3 is 17 amino acids long. J was trimmed by 1 base and V by 2 bases; bases with no gene match: 7. CDR1 and CDR2 (germline): SGHKS, YYEKEE (reference sequence). CDR3 sequence (DNA): TGTGCCAGCAGCTTAAGAGGGCGGGAGGGTGCCAAAAACATTCAGTACTTC. Encoded protein: CASSLRGREGAKNIQYF.

The chain has TRBV5-5 and TRBJ1-2, with D perhaps TRBD1 (5 bases). Germline V CDR1 and CDR2: SGHKS, YYEKEE (reference sequence). V shed 4 bases and J shed 2 bases, with 9 bases lying between them. The CDR3 runs to 13 residues. CDR3 DNA sequence: TGTGCCAGCAGCCAGGGACGGAACTATGGCTACACCTTC. Protein sequence: CASSQGRNYGYTF.

The chain employs TRBV4-1 and TRBJ2-5; no definite D call. The J call is in doubt because the DNA end fits TRBJ2-7 better. Germline CDR1 is MGHRA and CDR2 is YSYEKL. This CDR3 is built from 14 residues. CDR3 sequence (DNA): TGCGCCAGCAGCCGGGCCAGTAGCTCCTACGAGCAGTACTTC. Translated: CASSRASSSYEQYF.

The CDR3 protein is CASAEYNEQFF. The CDR3 DNA sequence: TGCGCCAGCGCAGAGTACAATGAGCAGTTCTTC. J is TRBJ2-1 and V is TRBV5-1; D is unresolved. Per the germline V gene, CDR1 is SGHRS and CDR2 is YFSETQ. The germline V and J ends were trimmed by 7 bases and 4 bases, with 6 bases remaining between them. The CDR3 contains 11 residues.

The chain combines TRBV4-2 with TRBJ1-2, with D perhaps TRBD1 (6 bases). This CDR3 spans 15 amino acids. Per the germline V gene, CDR1 is LGHNA and CDR2 is YNFKEQ. Trimming pared 6 bases from V and 8 bases from J, leaving 22 bases between. The CDR3 DNA is TGTGCCAGCAGGGGTTTCCGAACAGGGATTGGCGGCTACACCTTC. This sequence encodes CASRGFRTGIGGYTF.

The CDR3 nucleotides read TGTGCCAGCAGGGCGGCCTCCTCTGGGGCCAACGTCCTGACTTTC. Residues: CASRAASSGANVLTF. The chain uses TRBV28 and TRBJ2-6, with D unclear. Trimming stripped 6 bases from V and 0 bases from J, with 9 bases between. Germline CDR1 is MDHEN and CDR2 is SYDVKM. The length of the CDR3 is 15 residues.

The chain is built from TRBV11-1 and TRBJ2-5; D may correspond to TRBD1 or TRBD2 (5 bases each). V was pared by 6 bases and J by 5 bases, with 16 bases between. Germline assignment: CDR1 SGHAT and CDR2 FQDESV (reference sequence). The CDR3 consists of 14 residues. CDR3 nucleotide sequence: TGTGCCAGCAGTCCAAGCAGGGAGCGGGAGACCCAGTACTTC. Its translation: CASSPSRERETQYF. Using reference TRBV11-1 and TRBJ2-5 for the parts outside the CDR3, the full variable domain is EAEVAQSPRYKITEKSQAVAFWCDPISGHATLYWYRQILGQGPELLVQFQDESVVDDSQLPKDRFSAERLKGVDSTLKIQPAELGDSAMYLCASSPSRERETQYFGPGTRLLVL.

The gene calls are TRBV4-1 and TRBJ2-7; D is possibly TRBD1 (6 bases). Germline values: CDR1 MGHRA, CDR2 YSYEKL. This CDR3 region has 15 residues. The V and J ends lost 2 bases and 0 bases respectively, with 11 bases between them. CDR3 sequence reads: CASSQQWDNSYEQYF. The CDR3 region has the DNA TGCGCCAGCAGCCAACAATGGGACAACTCCTACGAGCAGTACTTC.

This rearrangement joins TRBV2 to TRBJ1-1; D gene ambiguous. The CDR3 has 16 residues. V dropped 8 bases and J dropped 1 base, with 20 bases sitting between them. Germline CDR1 SNHLY, CDR2 FYNNEI. The CDR3 here is CASRYTGLRGNTEAFF. The DNA of the CDR3 is TGTGCCAGCCGTTACACCGGCCTCCGTGGGAACACTGAAGCTTTCTTT.

This clone was picked up a small number of times. The chain employs TRBV7-9 and TRBJ1-5, with D perhaps matching TRBD1 (5 bases). CDR3 length: 15 amino acids. The germline V gene has CDR1 SEHNR and CDR2 FQNEAQ (reference sequence). V lost 6 bases to trimming and J lost 5 bases, with 17 bases between them. The CDR3 protein is CASSGARQGHQPQHF. In DNA, the CDR3 is TGTGCCAGCAGTGGCGCAAGGCAGGGTCATCAGCCCCAGCATTTT. The full variable domain, its missing parts supplied by reference TRBV7-9 and TRBJ1-5, is DTGVSQNPRHKITKRGQNVTFRCDPISEHNRLYWYRQTLGQGPEFLTYFQNEAQLEKSRLLSDRFSAERPKGSFSTLEIQRTEQGDSAMYLCASSGARQGHQPQHFGDGTRLSIL.

V gene TRBV7-6 combines with J gene TRBJ1-4; the D gene is possibly TRBD1 (5 bases). The CDR3 consists of 14 residues. V was trimmed by 3 bases and J by 5 bases, leaving 10 bases between them. Germline CDR1 reads SGHVS; CDR2 reads FNYEAQ. CDR3 sequence reads: CASSLGQGNEKLFF. CDR3 DNA sequence: TGTGCCAGCAGCTTGGGGCAGGGCAATGAAAAACTGTTTTTT.

The genes are TRBV2 and TRBJ2-7; TRBD2 might be the D (5 bases). The germline V gene has CDR1 SNHLY and CDR2 FYNNEI. With 3 bases removed from V and 0 bases from J, the gap between germline ends came to 15 bases. This CDR3 spans 16 amino acids. CDR3 amino acids: CASSDRSGLSSYEQYF. CDR3 nucleotide sequence: TGTGCCAGCAGTGATAGGAGCGGACTGAGCTCCTACGAGCAGTACTTC. The entire variable domain, with the rest obtained from reference TRBV2 and TRBJ2-7, is as follows: EPEVTQTPSHQVTQMGQEVILRCVPISNHLYFYWYRQILGQKVEFLVSFYNNEISEKSEIFDDQFSVERPDGSNFTLKIRSTKLEDSAMYFCASSDRSGLSSYEQYFGPGTRLTVT.

J is TRBJ2-7 and V is TRBV10-1, with D hard to call. Between the trimmed V and J ends, which lost 5 bases and 1 base, there was a span of 6 bases. The CDR3 covers 12 residues. In germline, CDR1 is WNHNN, CDR2 SYGVQD (reference sequence). DNA for the CDR3: TGCGCCAGCAGTCCCAATTCCTACGAGCAGTACTTC. Translating it yields CASSPNSYEQYF.

The chain employs TRBV19 and TRBJ2-3, with D perhaps TRBD2 (6 bases). The germline gives CDR1 LNHDA, CDR2 SQIVND (reference sequence). CDR3 length: 14 amino acids. V lost 4 bases to trimming and J lost 2 bases, with 10 bases between them. CDR3 in amino acids: CASSRGTDTDTQYF. The CDR3, as DNA: TGTGCCAGTAGTAGGGGGACTGACACAGATACGCAGTATTTT.

A few counts support this clone. This chain uses TRBV30 with TRBJ2-3; TRBD2 matches at 10 bases. V dropped 3 bases and J dropped 6; count of bases not matched to a gene: 9. The CDR3 has 15 amino acids. CDR1 GTSNPN and CDR2 SVGIG come from the germline V gene (reference sequence). In nucleotides, the CDR3 is TGTGCCTGGAGCACCACGGGACTAGCGCTTGATACGCAGTATTTT. It codes for CAWSTTGLALDTQYF.

The genes are TRBV14 and TRBJ2-2, with 7 bases that match TRBD1. CDR1 SGHDN and CDR2 FVKESK come from the germline V gene. The trim removed 4 bases at V and 4 bases at J, leaving 6 bases unmatched. This CDR3 is 15 amino acids long. The CDR3 here is CASSPRQGGTGELFF. CDR3 bases: TGTGCCAGCAGCCCCCGACAGGGTGGCACCGGGGAGCTGTTTTTT. Using reference TRBV14 and TRBJ2-2 for the parts outside the CDR3, the full variable domain is EAGVTQFPSHSVIEKGQTVTLRCDPISGHDNLYWYRRVMGKEIKFLLHFVKESKQDESGMPNNRFLAERTGGTYSTLKVQPAELEDSGVYFCASSPRQGGTGELFFGEGSRLTVL.

The rearrangement links TRBV15 to TRBJ1-4; possibly TRBD1 for D (5 bases). V was shortened by 0 bases and J by 6 bases, with 11 bases between the two germline ends. Germline V gene sequence: CDR1 LNHNV, CDR2 YYDKDF (reference sequence). The CDR3 contains 15 residues. This CDR3 is CATSRDPEGHEKLFF. The CDR3 coding sequence is TGTGCCACCAGCAGAGATCCGGAGGGACATGAAAAACTGTTTTTT.

This chain joins TRBV7-9 and TRBJ2-1, with D unresolved. The CDR3 loop spans 14 amino acids. Per the germline V gene, CDR1 is SEHNR and CDR2 is FQNEAQ (reference sequence). Between the trimmed V and J ends, which lost 7 bases and 2 bases, there was a span of 12 bases. DNA of the CDR3: TGTGCCAGCACCCTTAGAGGCACCTACAATGAGCAGTTCTTC. Its protein product is CASTLRGTYNEQFF.

The chain uses TRBV19 and TRBJ1-4; 8 nucleotides align to TRBD1. Per the germline V gene, CDR1 is LNHDA and CDR2 is SQIVND (reference sequence). Trimming cost V 9 bases and J 4 bases; bases outside gene matches: 7. The CDR3 runs to 14 residues. The CDR3 loop is CASGPRGLNEKLFF. The CDR3 bases are TGTGCCAGCGGGCCCAGGGGGCTTAATGAAAAACTGTTTTTT. The whole variable domain, remainder taken from reference TRBV19 and TRBJ1-4, is DGGITQSPKYLFRKEGQNVTLSCEQNLNHDAMYWYRQDPGQGLRLIYYSQIVNDFQKGDIAEGYSVSREKKESFPLTVTSAQKNPTAFYLCASGPRGLNEKLFFGSGTQLSVL.

This clone was observed once. The chain is built from TRBV5-1 and TRBJ1-2; 9 bases are a match to TRBD1. The junction had 6 bases not matched to a gene; V was cut back by 5 bases and J by 7 bases. The CDR3 is 13 residues long. Germline V gives CDR1 SGHRS, CDR2 YFSETQ. The CDR3 nucleotides read TGCGCCAGCAGAGGGACAGGGATGATTGGCTACACCTTC. Amino acids: CASRGTGMIGYTF.

V usage is TRBV4-2 and J usage is TRBJ2-3, with D uncertain. This CDR3 spans 15 amino acids. CDR1 is LGHNA, CDR2 YNFKEQ, per germline. The V end was cut by 4 bases, the J end by 2 bases, with 13 bases between. The CDR3 DNA follows: TGTGCCAGCAGCCCCTCCCGCCGGGCCACAGATACGCAGTATTTT. This gives the protein CASSPSRRATDTQYF.

This sequence joins TRBV18 and TRBJ2-1; 9 bases align to TRBD2. CDR3 length equals 18 residues. Germline V gene sequence: CDR1 KGHSH, CDR2 LQKENI. V trimming: 3 bases; J trimming: 9 bases; junction bases outside the gene matches: 18. CDR3 loop: CASSPTGGAGGPVGEQFF. CDR3 bases: TGTGCCAGCTCACCGACCGGGGGGGCGGGAGGGCCGGTCGGTGAGCAGTTCTTC.

The chain links TRBV2 to TRBJ1-3; D perhaps matches TRBD1 (6 bases). Germline values: CDR1 SNHLY, CDR2 FYNNEI. The CDR3 consists of 15 residues. The V end lost 7 bases, the J end lost 2 bases, and 15 bases lay between the germline ends. CDR3 coding DNA: TGTGCCAGCAAAGTGGGGGCAGGGCCTGGAAACACCATATATTTT. Protein sequence: CASKVGAGPGNTIYF.

This chain uses TRBV7-6 with TRBJ2-2; 7 bases are a match to TRBD1. Germline CDR1 reads SGHVS; CDR2 reads FNYEAQ. With V trimmed by 0 bases and J by 4 bases, 5 bases remained unmatched. This CDR3 spans 16 amino acids. In DNA form, the CDR3 reads TGTGCCAGCAGCTTAGCCGCGACAGGGTCCACCGGGGAGCTGTTTTTT. Protein sequence: CASSLAATGSTGELFF. The variable domain in full, with the rest retrieved from reference TRBV7-6 and TRBJ2-2, is GAGVSQSPRYKVTKRGQDVALRCDPISGHVSLYWYRQALGQGPEFLTYFNYEAQQDKSGLPNDRFSAERPEGSISTLTIQRTEQRDSAMYRCASSLAATGSTGELFFGEGSRLTVL.

The CDR3 bases are TGCGCCAGCAGCTTGTCAGGGACAAGAACCACAGATACGCAGTATTTT. This encodes CASSLSGTRTTDTQYF. The rearrangement links TRBV5-1 to TRBJ2-3; tentatively, D is TRBD1 (6 bases). Trimming left V 1 base short and J 2 bases short, with 14 bases between. This CDR3 region has 16 residues. Germline V gene data show CDR1 as SGHRS and CDR2 as YFSETQ. The full variable domain, with the rest looked up from reference TRBV5-1 and TRBJ2-3, is KAGVTQTPRYLIKTRGQQVTLSCSPISGHRSVSWYQQTPGQGLQFLFEYFSETQRNKGNFPGRFSGRQFSNSRSEMNVSTLELGDSALYLCASSLSGTRTTDTQYFGPGTRLTVL.

The chain links TRBV7-3 to TRBJ2-2; TRBD1 matches 7 bases. The CDR3 consists of 16 residues. V shed 3 bases, J shed 5 bases, and the junction held 9 bases outside the gene matches. The germline V gene encodes CDR1 SGHTA and CDR2 FQGTGA. The CDR3 is CASSFYRGLETGELFF. The CDR3 bases are TGTGCCAGCAGCTTCTACAGGGGATTAGAGACCGGGGAGCTGTTTTTT.